Following are 16 T cell receptor beta chains from one sample sequenced in a study of cytomegalovirus exposure and HLA in healthy donors. PCR used 60 Vbeta primers and 13 Jbeta primers. Repertoires were generated with immunoSEQ multiplex PCR, while TCRdb's copy carries only in-frame clones and drops some. The table lists 200,000 or so clones, around 80% of them singletons, with approximately 6% in the top ten. The source material was PBMCs. The source of these receptors is a man in his forties or fifties in good health and CMV-seropositive.

V usage is TRBV9 and J usage is TRBJ1-1, with D uncertain. The CDR3 extends over 16 amino acids. The V end was cut by 0 bases, the J end by 3 bases, with 15 bases between. Germline V gene data show CDR1 as SGDLS and CDR2 as YYNGEE. CDR3 nucleotides: TGTGCCAGCAGCGTAGCAGCGGGCAGACTGGACACTGAAGCTTTCTTT. Its protein product is CASSVAAGRLDTEAFF.

The genes are TRBV5-4 and TRBJ1-3; D is possibly TRBD1 (6 bases). CDR1 SGHNT and CDR2 YYREEE come from the germline V gene (reference sequence). The CDR3 covers 13 residues. Trimming cost V 2 bases and J 4 bases, with 7 bases left between them. This chain's CDR3 is CASSFRGGNTIYF. The CDR3 nucleotides read TGTGCCAGCAGCTTCAGGGGAGGAAACACCATATATTTT.

The chain joins TRBV9 to TRBJ2-3, with 11 bases lining up with TRBD2. V lost 3 bases, J lost 11 bases, and 5 bases stayed unmatched. Germline V gene sequence: CDR1 SGDLS, CDR2 YYNGEE. The CDR3 spans 13 residues. The CDR3 nucleotides are TGTGCCAGCAGCGATAGGCTAGCGGGGGGGCAGTATTTT. Amino acid sequence: CASSDRLAGGQYF.

The V gene is TRBV9, the J gene TRBJ1-1; tentatively, D is TRBD1 (5 bases). With 3 bases removed from V and 1 base from J, the gap between germline ends came to 10 bases. CDR3 size: 14 residues. CDR1 SGDLS and CDR2 YYNGEE come from the germline V gene. CDR3 sequence: CASSAGHPNTEAFF. The CDR3 DNA reads as TGTGCCAGCAGCGCCGGACACCCGAACACTGAAGCTTTCTTT.

This chain links TRBV29-1 with TRBJ2-7, with 10 bases identical to TRBD2. Germline CDR1 is SQVTM and CDR2 is ANQGSEA. J lost 3 bases, V lost 7 bases, and 6 bases had no gene match. This CDR3 is 13 amino acids long. CDR3 residues: CSAAGLADYEQYF. The CDR3 DNA sequence: TGCAGCGCCGCCGGACTAGCGGACTACGAGCAGTACTTC.

The chain recombines TRBV6-1 with TRBJ2-7; 8 bases align to TRBD1. CDR3 length: 16 amino acids. Germline assignment: CDR1 MNHNS and CDR2 SASEGT. J lost 2 bases, V lost 2 bases, and 8 bases had no gene match. CDR3 coding DNA: TGTGCCAGCAGTGAATCTTGGCGGACAGGGACCTACGAGCAGTACTTC. Encoded protein: CASSESWRTGTYEQYF.

The chain is built from TRBV30 and TRBJ1-2; perhaps TRBD1 as D (6 bases). Germline CDR1 reads GTSNPN; CDR2 reads SVGIG (reference sequence). The V end was cut by 2 bases, the J end by 3 bases, with 19 bases between. This CDR3 is built from 16 residues. CDR3 bases: TGTGCCTGGAGTAACCCCTGGGCGGGGGCGGACTATGGCTACACCTTC. It specifies CAWSNPWAGADYGYTF.

The chain joins TRBV19 to TRBJ2-7, with 10 bases matching TRBD1. With V trimmed by 6 bases and J by 7 bases, 12 bases remained unmatched. The V gene's germline CDR1 is LNHDA and CDR2 SQIVND (reference sequence). This CDR3 region has 15 residues. CDR3 protein: CASSVPGTGDSEQYF. The CDR3 bases are TGTGCCAGTAGCGTGCCAGGGACAGGGGATAGTGAGCAGTACTTC.

J is TRBJ1-1 and V is TRBV2, with 7 bases aligning to TRBD1. V lost 6 bases and J lost 1; bases outside the gene matches: 8. The germline V gene encodes CDR1 SNHLY and CDR2 FYNNEI. This CDR3 has 15 amino acids. CDR3 residues: CASRGTANTNTEAFF. CDR3 nucleotides: TGTGCCAGCAGGGGGACAGCTAATACGAACACTGAAGCTTTCTTT.

V and J are TRBV5-5 and TRBJ2-5, with no clear D. Germline CDR1 is SGHKS and CDR2 is YYEKEE (reference sequence). The CDR3 consists of 14 residues. Between the trimmed V and J ends, which lost 0 bases and 5 bases, there was a span of 11 bases. The CDR3: CASSLDGNRETQYF. The CDR3 bases are TGTGCCAGCAGCTTGGATGGTAATCGGGAGACCCAGTACTTC.

The chain recombines TRBV10-3 with TRBJ1-1; 7 bases agree with TRBD1. The CDR3 spans 14 residues. Germline CDR1 reads ENHRY; CDR2 reads SYGVKD. With 3 bases clipped from V and 12 bases from J, the junction kept 13 bases outside the gene matches. The CDR3 nucleotides are TGTGCCATCAGTGATCTAGAAGAAACAGGGGTTTCTTTCTTT. Amino acids: CAISDLEETGVSFF.

The V gene is TRBV9, the J gene TRBJ2-7, with 7 bases matching TRBD2. V gave up 3 bases and J gave up 5 bases; unmatched junction bases: 11. This CDR3 region has 15 residues. Germline-derived CDR1 and CDR2 are SGDLS and YYNGEE. Here the CDR3 DNA reads TGTGCCAGCAGCGCGGGAGGCCTACCTTCCCACGAGCAGTACTTC. Protein: CASSAGGLPSHEQYF.

The V and J genes are TRBV5-4 and TRBJ2-5, with TRBD1 identical over 7 bases. Germline lookup yields CDR1 SGHNT and CDR2 YYREEE (reference sequence). The CDR3 has 12 residues. Germline trimming cut 4 bases from V and 4 bases from J; bases unmatched to any gene: 1. CDR3 loop: CASSRDRETQYF. CDR3 sequence (DNA): TGTGCCAGCAGCCGGGACAGAGAGACCCAGTACTTC.

J is TRBJ2-2 and V is TRBV27; 10 bases fit TRBD1. Germline V gene sequence: CDR1 MNHEY, CDR2 SMNVEV (reference sequence). The junction had 5 bases not matched to a gene; V was cut back by 7 bases and J by 6 bases. This CDR3 comprises 14 residues. The CDR3 sequence: CASTDRGRAGELFF. The CDR3, as DNA: TGTGCCAGCACAGACAGGGGGCGAGCCGGGGAGCTGTTTTTT.

J is TRBJ1-5 and V is TRBV5-6; D might be TRBD1 (6 bases). Germline loops: CDR1 SGHDT, CDR2 YYEEEE. V shed 1 base and J shed 7 bases, with 15 bases lying between them. The CDR3 is 15 amino acids. In DNA, the CDR3 is TGTGCCAGCAGCTTGAGGGGGGGCGTGAGACAGCCCCAGCATTTT. Translating gives CASSLRGGVRQPQHF. Based on the CDR3 plus reference TRBV5-6 and TRBJ1-5, the full variable domain is DAGVTQSPTHLIKTRGQQVTLRCSPKSGHDTVSWYQQALGQGPQFIFQYYEEEERQRGNFPDRFSGHQFPNYSSELNVNALLLGDSALYLCASSLRGGVRQPQHFGDGTRLSIL.

V is TRBV29-1 and J is TRBJ2-3; 8 positions match TRBD1. This CDR3 is 11 amino acids long. Germline V lookup: CDR1 SQVTM, CDR2 ANQGSEA. CDR3 coding DNA: TGCTCGGACAGGGCGGCAGATACGCAGTATTTT. Protein product: CSDRAADTQYF.